This T cell receptor beta chain was recorded in a study of blood T cell repertoires in COVID-19. Clones were read by immunoSEQ multiplex PCR, and TCRdb kept only the in-frame ones, dropping some. The sample carries around 300,000 clones, 75% to 90% recorded once. V was clipped by 6 bases and J by 7 bases, with 15 bases between them. The CDR3 runs to 14 residues. CDR1 MNHEY and CDR2 SMNVEV come from the germline V gene (reference sequence). Input material: peripheral blood. This TCR came from a man aged 18 to 30 with active or convalescent COVID-19. The chain has TRBV27 and TRBJ2-2; D gene ambiguous. CDR3 protein: CASSPLSTGGELFF. The CDR3 DNA sequence: TGTGCCAGCAGCCCACTTTCAACGGGCGGGGAGCTGTTTTTT.